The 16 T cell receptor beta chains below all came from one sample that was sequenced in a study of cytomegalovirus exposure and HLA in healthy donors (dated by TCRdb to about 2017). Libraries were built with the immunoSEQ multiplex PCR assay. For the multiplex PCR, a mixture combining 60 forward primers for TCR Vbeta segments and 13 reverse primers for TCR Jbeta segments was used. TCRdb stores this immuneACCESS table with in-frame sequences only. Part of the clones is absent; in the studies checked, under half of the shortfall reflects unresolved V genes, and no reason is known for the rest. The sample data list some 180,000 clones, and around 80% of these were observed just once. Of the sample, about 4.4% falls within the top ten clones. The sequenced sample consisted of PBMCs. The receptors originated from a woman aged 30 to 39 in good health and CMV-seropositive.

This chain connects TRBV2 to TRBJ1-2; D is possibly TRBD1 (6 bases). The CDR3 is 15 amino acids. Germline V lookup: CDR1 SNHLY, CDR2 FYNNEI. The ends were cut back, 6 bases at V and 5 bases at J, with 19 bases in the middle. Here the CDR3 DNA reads TGTGCCAGCAGACTTCTACAGGGAGGGGAATATGGCTACACCTTC. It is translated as CASRLLQGGEYGYTF.

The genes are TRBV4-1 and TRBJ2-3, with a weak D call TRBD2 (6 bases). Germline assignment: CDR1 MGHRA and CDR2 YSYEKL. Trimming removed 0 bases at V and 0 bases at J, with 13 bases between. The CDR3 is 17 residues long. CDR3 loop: CASSQDTGGPSTDTQYF. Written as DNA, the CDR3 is TGCGCCAGCAGCCAAGATACCGGGGGACCCAGCACAGATACGCAGTATTTT.

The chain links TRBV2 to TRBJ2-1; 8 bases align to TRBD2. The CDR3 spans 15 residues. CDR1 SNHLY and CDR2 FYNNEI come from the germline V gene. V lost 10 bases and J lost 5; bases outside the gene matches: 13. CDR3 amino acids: CANSPGTRLDNEQFF. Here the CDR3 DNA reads TGTGCCAACTCGCCTGGGACTAGATTGGACAATGAGCAGTTCTTC.

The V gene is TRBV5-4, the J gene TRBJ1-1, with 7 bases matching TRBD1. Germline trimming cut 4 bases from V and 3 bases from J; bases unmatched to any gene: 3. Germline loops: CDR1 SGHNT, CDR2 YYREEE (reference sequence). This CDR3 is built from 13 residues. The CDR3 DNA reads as TGTGCCAGCAGCGACAGGGCTGACACTGAAGCTTTCTTT. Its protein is CASSDRADTEAFF.

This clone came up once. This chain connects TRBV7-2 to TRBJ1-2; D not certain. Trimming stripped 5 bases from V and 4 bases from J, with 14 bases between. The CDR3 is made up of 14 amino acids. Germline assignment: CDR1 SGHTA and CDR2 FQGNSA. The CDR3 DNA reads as TGTGCCAGCAGCGTCAGACAAGTTCCCTATGGCTACACCTTC. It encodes CASSVRQVPYGYTF.

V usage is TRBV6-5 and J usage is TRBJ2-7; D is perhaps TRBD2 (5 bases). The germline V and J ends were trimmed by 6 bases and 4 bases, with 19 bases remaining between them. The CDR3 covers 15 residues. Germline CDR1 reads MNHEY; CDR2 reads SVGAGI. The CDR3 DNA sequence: TGTGCCAGCAGCCGTGACGGACGGGGAACATACGAGCAGTACTTC. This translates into CASSRDGRGTYEQYF.

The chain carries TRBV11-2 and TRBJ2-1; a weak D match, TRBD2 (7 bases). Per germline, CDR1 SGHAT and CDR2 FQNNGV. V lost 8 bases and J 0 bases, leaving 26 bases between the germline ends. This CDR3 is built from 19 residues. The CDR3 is CASRSRGAGALSSYNEQFF. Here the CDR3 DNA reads TGTGCCAGCCGCTCACGGGGGGCAGGGGCCTTGAGCTCCTACAATGAGCAGTTCTTC.

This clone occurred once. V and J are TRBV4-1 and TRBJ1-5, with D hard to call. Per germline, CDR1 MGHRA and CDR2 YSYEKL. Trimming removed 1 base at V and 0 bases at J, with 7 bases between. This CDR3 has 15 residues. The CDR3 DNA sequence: TGCGCCAGCAGCCAAGGGAGTCTTAGCAATCAGCCCCAGCATTTT. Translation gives CASSQGSLSNQPQHF.

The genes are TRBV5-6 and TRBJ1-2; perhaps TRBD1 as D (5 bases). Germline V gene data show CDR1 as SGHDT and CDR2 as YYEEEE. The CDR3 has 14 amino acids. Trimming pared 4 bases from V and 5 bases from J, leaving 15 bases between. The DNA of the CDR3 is TGTGCCAGCAGCCCGACAGCAGCTTCATATGGCTACACCTTC. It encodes CASSPTAASYGYTF.

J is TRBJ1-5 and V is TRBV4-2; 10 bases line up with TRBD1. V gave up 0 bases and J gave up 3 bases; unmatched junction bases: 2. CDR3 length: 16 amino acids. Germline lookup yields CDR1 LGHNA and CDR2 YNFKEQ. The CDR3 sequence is CASSQDGTGANQPQHF. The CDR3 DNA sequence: TGTGCCAGCAGCCAAGATGGGACAGGGGCCAATCAGCCCCAGCATTTT.

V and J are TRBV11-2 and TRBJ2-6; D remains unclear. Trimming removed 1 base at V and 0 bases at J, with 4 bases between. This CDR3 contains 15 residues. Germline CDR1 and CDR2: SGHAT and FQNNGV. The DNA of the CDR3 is TGTGCCAGCAGCTTAGTGAGCTCTGGGGCCAACGTCCTGACTTTC. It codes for CASSLVSSGANVLTF.

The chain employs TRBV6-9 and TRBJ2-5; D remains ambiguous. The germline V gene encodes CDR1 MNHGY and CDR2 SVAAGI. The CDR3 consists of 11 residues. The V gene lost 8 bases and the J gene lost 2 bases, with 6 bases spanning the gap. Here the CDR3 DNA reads TGTGCCAGCCCCATGCAAGAGACCCAGTACTTC. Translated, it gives CASPMQETQYF.

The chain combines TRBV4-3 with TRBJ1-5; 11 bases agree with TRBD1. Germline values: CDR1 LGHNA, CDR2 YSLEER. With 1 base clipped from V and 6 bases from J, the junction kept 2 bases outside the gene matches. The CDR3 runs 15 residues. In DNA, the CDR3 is TGCGCCAGCAGCCAAGGGACAGGGGGCCTTCAGCCCCAGCATTTT. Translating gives CASSQGTGGLQPQHF.

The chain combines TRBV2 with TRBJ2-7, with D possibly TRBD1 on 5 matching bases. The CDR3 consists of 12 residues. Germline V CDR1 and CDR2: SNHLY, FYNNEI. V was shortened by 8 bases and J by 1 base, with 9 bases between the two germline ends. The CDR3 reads CASERGSYEQYF. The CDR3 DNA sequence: TGTGCCAGCGAAAGGGGATCCTACGAGCAGTACTTC.

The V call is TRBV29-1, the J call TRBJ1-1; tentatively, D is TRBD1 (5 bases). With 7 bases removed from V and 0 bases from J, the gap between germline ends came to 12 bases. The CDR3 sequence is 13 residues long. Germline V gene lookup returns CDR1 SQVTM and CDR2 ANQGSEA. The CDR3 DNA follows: TGCAGCGCTCAGACAGTAATGAACACTGAAGCTTTCTTT. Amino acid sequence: CSAQTVMNTEAFF.

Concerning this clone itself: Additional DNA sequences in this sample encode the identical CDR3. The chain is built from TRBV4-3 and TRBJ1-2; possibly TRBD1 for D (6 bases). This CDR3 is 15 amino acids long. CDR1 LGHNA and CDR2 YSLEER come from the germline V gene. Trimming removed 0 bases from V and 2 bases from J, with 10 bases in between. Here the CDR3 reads CASSQDRGTNYGYTF. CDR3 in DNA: TGCGCCAGCAGCCAAGACAGGGGAACCAACTATGGCTACACCTTC.